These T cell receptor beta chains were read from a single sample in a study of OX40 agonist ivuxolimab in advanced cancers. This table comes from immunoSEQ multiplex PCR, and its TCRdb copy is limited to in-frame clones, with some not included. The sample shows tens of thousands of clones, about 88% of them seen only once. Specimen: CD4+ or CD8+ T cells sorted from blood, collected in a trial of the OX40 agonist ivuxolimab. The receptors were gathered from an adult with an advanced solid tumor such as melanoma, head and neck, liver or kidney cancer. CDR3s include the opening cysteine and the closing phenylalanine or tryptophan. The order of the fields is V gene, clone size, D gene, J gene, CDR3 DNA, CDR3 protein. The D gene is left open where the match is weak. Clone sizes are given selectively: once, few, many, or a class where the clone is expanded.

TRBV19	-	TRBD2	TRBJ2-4	TGTGCCAGTAGTTCGGGACTAGCGGGGGGACGCGCCAAAAACATTCAGTACTTC	CASSSGLAGGRAKNIQYF
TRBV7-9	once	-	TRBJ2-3	TGTGCCAGCAGCTTAAGGGGCGCCGGGACAGATACGCAGTATTTT	CASSLRGAGTDTQYF
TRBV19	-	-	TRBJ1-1	TGTGCCAGTAGTTCCACCGCCCGCACTGAAGCTTTCTTT	CASSSTARTEAFF
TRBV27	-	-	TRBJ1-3	TGTGCCAGCAGTTTATCTTTCCTCTCTGGAAACACCATATATTTT	CASSLSFLSGNTIYF
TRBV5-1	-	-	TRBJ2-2	TGCGCCAGCAGCTGGTTGTCCAGGGGTAGTAAAACCGGGGAGCTGTTTTTT	CASSWLSRGSKTGELFF
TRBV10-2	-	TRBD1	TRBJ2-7	TGCGCCAGCAGTGAAATACCGGGACAGGGTTCCTACGAGCAGTACTTC	CASSEIPGQGSYEQYF
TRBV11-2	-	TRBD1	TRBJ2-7	TGTGCCAGCAGCCTAAGGAGTCCTACAGGGGGGAGCTCCTACGAGCAGTACTTC	CASSLRSPTGGSSYEQYF
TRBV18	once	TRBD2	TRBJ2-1	TGTGCCAGCTCACGACAGACTAGCGGGGGGGCAGTTGAGCAGTTCTTC	CASSRQTSGGAVEQFF
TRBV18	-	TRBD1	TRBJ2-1	TGTGCCAGCTCACCCTTACAGGGGGCGAATGAGCAGTTCTTC	CASSPLQGANEQFF
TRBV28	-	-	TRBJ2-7	TGTGCCAGCACCGCACGCCGTCTCGAGCAGTACTTC	CASTARRLEQYF
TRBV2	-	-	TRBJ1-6	TGTGCCAGCAGTGGGGTTGGGACCCGAATTTCACCCCTCCACTTT	CASSGVGTRISPLHF
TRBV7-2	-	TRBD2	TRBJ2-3	TGTGCCAGCAGCTCCAGGAGTAGCGGGGGGAGAGATACGCAGTATTTT	CASSSRSSGGRDTQYF
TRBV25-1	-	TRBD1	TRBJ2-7	TGTGCCAGCAGTAAAACAATGACAGGGGGTGGGTCCGAGCAGTACTTC	CASSKTMTGGGSEQYF
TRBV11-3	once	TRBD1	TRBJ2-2	TGTGCCAGCAGCTCAACTTACCGGACAGGGGACCCGAACACCGGGGAGCTGTTTTTT	CASSSTYRTGDPNTGELFF
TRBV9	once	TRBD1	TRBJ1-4	TGTGCCAGCAGCGTAAACAGGGGGTTGACTAATGAAAAACTGTTTTTT	CASSVNRGLTNEKLFF
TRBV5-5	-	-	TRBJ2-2	TGTGCCAGCGGACGACCACACAGCACCGGGGAGCTGTTTTTT	CASGRPHSTGELFF
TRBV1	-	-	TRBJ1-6	TGCACCAGCAGCCAAGGCCCCAGGGGATCCTATAATTCACCCCTCCACTTT	CTSSQGPRGSYNSPLHF
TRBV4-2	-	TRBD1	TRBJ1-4	TGTGCCAGCAGATCCAGGGGGCGCGATGAAAAACTGTTTTTT	CASRSRGRDEKLFF
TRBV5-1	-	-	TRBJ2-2	TGCGCCAGCAACAGGGGGGGGACTCCCGGCCCCGGGGAGCTGTTTTTT	CASNRGGTPGPGELFF
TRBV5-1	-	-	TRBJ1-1	TGCGCCAGCGGCACAGGGAACACTGAAGCTTTCTTT	CASGTGNTEAFF
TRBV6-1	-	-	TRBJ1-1	TGTGCCAGCAGTATCGTATACATGAACACTGAAGCTTTCTTT	CASSIVYMNTEAFF
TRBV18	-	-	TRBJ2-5	TGTGCCAGCTCACCGGACTCCCTCGGGGAGCAGTACTTC	CASSPDSLGEQYF
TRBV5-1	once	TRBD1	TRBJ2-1	TGCGCCAGCAGCTACAACACCGGGACAGGGGCCTACAATGAGCAGTTCTTC	CASSYNTGTGAYNEQFF
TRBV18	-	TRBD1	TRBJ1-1	TGTGCCAGCTCATCGACAGGGGTGAGCACTGAAGCTTTCTTT	CASSSTGVSTEAFF
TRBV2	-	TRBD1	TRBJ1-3	TGTGCCACGAGACAGGGTGGCGGTTCTGGAAACACCATATATTTT	CATRQGGGSGNTIYF
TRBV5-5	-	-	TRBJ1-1	TGTGCCAGCAGCTCTGAGGGGAACACTGAAGCTTTCTTT	CASSSEGNTEAFF
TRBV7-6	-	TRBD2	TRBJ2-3	TGTGCCAGCAGCCGGGGGGGGACTCCTACAGATACGCAGTATTTT	CASSRGGTPTDTQYF
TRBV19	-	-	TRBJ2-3	TGTGCCAGTACCACCGAGGGGACCACAGATACGCAGTATTTT	CASTTEGTTDTQYF
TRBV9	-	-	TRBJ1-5	TGTGCCAGCAGCGTAAGACAGCAAGATCGCAATCAGCCCCAGCATTTT	CASSVRQQDRNQPQHF
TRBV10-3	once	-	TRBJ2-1	TGTGCCATCAGTGAGTCGGGGTCCAACAATGAGCAGTTCTTC	CAISESGSNNEQFF
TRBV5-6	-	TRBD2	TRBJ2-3	TGTGCCAGCAGCTTTGTAAGCGGGGGAAGGACAGATACGCAGTATTTT	CASSFVSGGRTDTQYF
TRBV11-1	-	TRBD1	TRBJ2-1	TGTGCCAGCAGCCCGCGGGACAGGACCTCCTACAATGAGCAGTTCTTC	CASSPRDRTSYNEQFF
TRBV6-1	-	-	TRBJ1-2	TGTGCCAGCAGTGCCCAACCGGGACAAGGCTATGGCTACACCTTC	CASSAQPGQGYGYTF
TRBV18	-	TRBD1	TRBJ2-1	TGTGCCAGCTCACCACATCCGGGACAGGGTTACAATGAGCAGTTCTTC	CASSPHPGQGYNEQFF
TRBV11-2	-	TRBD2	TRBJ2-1	TGTGCCAGCAGCTTAAGAGTTAGCGGGGGGTACAATGAGCAGTTCTTC	CASSLRVSGGYNEQFF
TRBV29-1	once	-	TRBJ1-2	TGCAGCGTAGGACTCTTATATGGCTACACCTTC	CSVGLLYGYTF